This T cell receptor (beta chain) came from a study of blood T cells in healthy people across ages. This CDR3 is built from 16 residues. Germline assignment: CDR1 SGHRS and CDR2 YFSETQ. V lost 5 bases, J lost 0 bases, and 7 bases stayed unmatched. Sample-barcoded 5' priming and a J-beta primer mix drove a second PCR of roughly 6 to 12 cycles. TCRdb itself ran the 5' RACE reads through MiXCR, one entry per CDR3 protein. This table has 800,000 to 950,000 distinct CDR3 sequences, almost 30% appearing once. This clonotype was recorded a few times. This sample was also put to use in a study of T cells of mothers and their children.

The clonotype comes from a woman in her thirties or forties in good health. The sequencing input was blood. The chain is built from TRBV5-1 and TRBJ1-4; 7 bases map to TRBD1. Written as DNA, the CDR3 is TGCGCCAGCAGAATTCGACAGGGTGCAACTAATGAAAAACTGTTTTTT. Translated: CASRIRQGATNEKLFF.